The present T cell receptor beta chain was sequenced within a study of blood T cell repertoires in COVID-19. Per the authors' pipeline: Cell counts per sample came from amplifying reference gene primers. Here immunoSEQ multiplex PCR was the method, and the copy in TCRdb shows in-frame clones only, minus some. The V and J calls and clone size are taken from that table; D and trimming were inferred from the DNA. Among approximately 200,000 clones, around 90% were seen once, and the ten largest hold more than 2%. The CDR3 extends over 18 amino acids. Looked up from germline, CDR1 is SGHVT and CDR2 is SQSDAQ. Unmatched junction bases numbered 14, after V lost 2 bases and J lost 4 bases.

The chain couples TRBV7-4 to TRBJ2-5; 9 bases match TRBD2. Specimen: PBMCs or T cells enriched from blood (not recorded which). The sequence came from a woman in her twenties or thirties who had recovered from COVID-19. The CDR3 bases are TGTGCCAGCAGCTTACTCCGTGTAGCGGGGGTAATAGTAGAGACCCAGTACTTC. Its protein product is CASSLLRVAGVIVETQYF.